A single sample gave rise to the 15 T cell receptor beta chains below, sequenced in a study of patients with pleural tuberculosis. TCRdb independently ran MiXCR on the reads; one entry per CDR3 protein. The table records 29,000 or so distinct CDR3 sequences, roughly 18% of them present only once. The sequencing sample was made of peripheral blood. These receptors were taken from a human donor with pleural tuberculosis.

There are many counts of this clonotype. V is TRBV19 and J is TRBJ2-1; 10 positions agree with TRBD2. After removal of 9 bases from V and 1 base from J, the junction contained 9 bases not matched to a gene. Germline loops: CDR1 LNHDA, CDR2 SQIVND (reference sequence). The CDR3 sequence is 16 residues long. The DNA for the CDR3 is TGTGCCAGCAAGAGGGCTAGCGGGGGATCCTACAATGAGCAGTTCTTC. This sequence encodes CASKRASGGSYNEQFF.

By frequency in the sample, this clonotype is medium-sized (0.01 to 0.1%). The V and J genes are TRBV6-1 and TRBJ2-1, with TRBD2 matching 9 bases. With V trimmed by 5 bases and J by 14 bases, 10 bases remained unmatched. The CDR3 runs 13 residues. The germline V gene has CDR1 MNHNS and CDR2 SASEGT. The CDR3 DNA reads TGTGCCAGCAGTACCGGGGTAGCGGGAGATGAGTTCTTC. Protein sequence: CASSTGVAGDEFF.

This clonotype was counted ten times or more. This chain uses TRBV5-1 with TRBJ1-1, with TRBD1 as a possible D gene (5 bases). The V gene's germline CDR1 is SGHRS and CDR2 YFSETQ. V was clipped by 4 bases and J by 3 bases, with 19 bases between them. The CDR3 has 16 amino acids. The CDR3 DNA follows: TGCGCCAGCAGCCCACACGACAGTCTGAAAGACACTGAAGCTTTCTTT. Translating it yields CASSPHDSLKDTEAFF.

This clonotype was observed many times. The chain recombines TRBV2 with TRBJ2-2; TRBD2 matches 9 bases. Losses at the gene ends were 6 bases for V and 6 bases for J; bases not matched to a gene: 5. CDR3 length: 14 residues. Per the germline V gene, CDR1 is SNHLY and CDR2 is FYNNEI. CDR3 nucleotide sequence: TGTGCCAGCAGGAAGATAGCGGGAGCCGGGGAGCTGTTTTTT. Protein: CASRKIAGAGELFF.

This clonotype was counted at least ten times. This chain connects TRBV19 to TRBJ2-5, with no clear D. Germline CDR1 is LNHDA and CDR2 is SQIVND (reference sequence). V gave up 3 bases and J gave up 5 bases, with 10 bases separating them. The CDR3 is made up of 13 amino acids. CDR3 sequence (DNA): TGTGCCAGTAGTATGGCTGAGTGGGAGACCCAGTACTTC. This translates into CASSMAEWETQYF.

This clonotype showed up just once. Given a much more abundant clone one base away, this may be a read error. The V gene is TRBV19, the J gene TRBJ2-7; 8 bases are shared with TRBD2. Trimming removed 3 bases from V and 5 bases from J; junction bases left unmatched: 12. This CDR3 comprises 16 residues. CDR1 is LNHDA, CDR2 SQIVND, per germline (reference sequence). The CDR3 coding sequence is TGTGCCAGTAGTATTAGACCAGCGGGAGTGAAAGACGAGCAGTACTTC. It encodes CASSIRPAGVKDEQYF.

This clonotype was seen many times. The V gene is TRBV7-2, the J gene TRBJ2-5, with 10 bases lining up with TRBD2. The CDR3 is 16 amino acids. Germline CDR1 and CDR2: SGHTA and FQGNSA. With 3 bases clipped from V and 0 bases from J, the junction kept 4 bases outside the gene matches. CDR3 protein: CASSFGLAANQETQYF. CDR3 DNA sequence: TGTGCCAGCAGCTTCGGACTAGCGGCGAACCAAGAGACCCAGTACTTC.

This clonotype has a count of ten or more. The rearrangement uses TRBV12-3 or TRBV12-4 and TRBJ1-2, with D hard to call. V dropped 4 bases and J dropped 4 bases, with 10 bases sitting between them. The CDR3 is 13 amino acids. The CDR3 sequence: CASSSGRAYGYTF. The CDR3 DNA is TGTGCCAGCAGTTCTGGAAGGGCCTATGGCTACACCTTC.

This clonotype showed up just a few times. This sequence joins TRBV5-1 and TRBJ2-3; 15 bases line up with TRBD2. CDR3 size: 18 residues. Germline CDR1 and CDR2: SGHRS and YFSETQ. Trimming removed 4 bases from V and 1 base from J; junction bases left unmatched: 7. CDR3 sequence: CASSRTSGRAVGTDTQYF. In DNA form, the CDR3 reads TGCGCCAGCAGCCGGACTAGCGGGAGGGCCGTAGGCACAGATACGCAGTATTTT.

Many counts were recorded for this clonotype. This chain links TRBV30 with TRBJ1-1; tentatively, D is TRBD1 (5 bases). The germline CDR1 and CDR2 sequences are GTSNPN and SVGIG (reference sequence). The CDR3 is made up of 13 amino acids. With 3 bases removed from V and 1 base from J, the gap between germline ends came to 9 bases. The CDR3 loop is CAWSSQGNTEAFF. CDR3 coding DNA: TGTGCCTGGAGCTCCCAGGGGAACACTGAAGCTTTCTTT.

This clonotype was seen repeatedly, ten times or more. CDR3 loop: CASSFRDEQYF. The CDR3, as DNA: TGCGCCAGCAGCTTCCGAGACGAGCAGTACTTC. The chain links TRBV5-1 to TRBJ2-7; D uncertain. The CDR3 is 11 amino acids. V gave up 2 bases and J gave up 5 bases, with 5 bases separating them. Germline V gene sequence: CDR1 SGHRS, CDR2 YFSETQ.

This clonotype has more than one count but fewer than ten. Just one base apart from a much larger clone, this may be a read error. CDR3 protein: CATTRPGGGELFF. The DNA for the CDR3 is TGTGCCACCACCCGGCCGGGGGGCGGGGAGCTGTTTTTT. The chain has TRBV24-1 and TRBJ2-2; 7 nucleotides agree with TRBD2. J was trimmed by 7 bases and V by 8 bases; bases with no gene match: 6. Germline loops: CDR1 KGHDR, CDR2 SFDVKD. CDR3 size: 13 residues.

Comment on this clonotype: A read error is possible here, since a much larger clone lies one base away. V gene TRBV7-9 combines with J gene TRBJ2-1; D tentatively reads TRBD1 or TRBD2 (5 bases each). This CDR3 is 15 amino acids long. CDR1 SEHNR and CDR2 FQNEAQ come from the germline V gene (reference sequence). The ends were cut back, 1 base at V and 3 bases at J, with 10 bases in the middle. The CDR3 nucleotides read TGTGCCAGCAGCTTAGGAGGGGAAGGCTACAATGAGCAGTTCTTC. It is translated as CASSLGGEGYNEQFF.

There are many counts of this clonotype. The rearrangement links TRBV7-9 to TRBJ2-3, with D perhaps matching TRBD1 (5 bases). The CDR3 sequence is 15 residues long. V lost 5 bases and J lost 0, with 12 bases in between. Germline V CDR1 and CDR2: SEHNR, FQNEAQ (reference sequence). CDR3 bases: TGTGCCAGCAGCCCCCAGGACACGAGCACAGATACGCAGTATTTT. It is translated as CASSPQDTSTDTQYF.

This clonotype was recorded many times. The chain combines TRBV18 with TRBJ1-1; D gene unclear. This CDR3 has 13 amino acids. Trimming removed 6 bases from V and 3 bases from J, with 11 bases in between. Germline CDR1 reads KGHSH; CDR2 reads LQKENI. Here the CDR3 DNA reads TGTGCCAGCTCCGGAGGGTTGGACACTGAAGCTTTCTTT. Its translation is CASSGGLDTEAFF.